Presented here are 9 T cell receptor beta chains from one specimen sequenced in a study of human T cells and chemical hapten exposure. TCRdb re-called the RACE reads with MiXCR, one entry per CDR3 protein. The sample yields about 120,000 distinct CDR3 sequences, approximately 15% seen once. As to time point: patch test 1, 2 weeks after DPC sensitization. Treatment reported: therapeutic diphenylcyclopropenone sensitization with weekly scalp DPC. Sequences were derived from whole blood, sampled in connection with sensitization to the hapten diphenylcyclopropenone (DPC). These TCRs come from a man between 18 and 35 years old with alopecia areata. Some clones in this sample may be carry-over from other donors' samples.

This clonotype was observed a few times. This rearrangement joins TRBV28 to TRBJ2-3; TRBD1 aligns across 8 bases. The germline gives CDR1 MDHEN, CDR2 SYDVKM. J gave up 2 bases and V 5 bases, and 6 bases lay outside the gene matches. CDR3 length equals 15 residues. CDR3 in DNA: TGTGCCAGCAGTCCCCGGGACAGGCCCACAGATACGCAGTATTTT. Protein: CASSPRDRPTDTQYF.

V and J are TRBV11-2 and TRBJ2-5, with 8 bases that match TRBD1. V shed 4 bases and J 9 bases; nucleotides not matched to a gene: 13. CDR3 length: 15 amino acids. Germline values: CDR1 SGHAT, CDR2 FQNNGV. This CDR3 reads CASSSAGTGVLAQYF. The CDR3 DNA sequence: TGTGCCAGCAGCTCCGCCGGGACAGGTGTTCTGGCCCAGTACTTC.

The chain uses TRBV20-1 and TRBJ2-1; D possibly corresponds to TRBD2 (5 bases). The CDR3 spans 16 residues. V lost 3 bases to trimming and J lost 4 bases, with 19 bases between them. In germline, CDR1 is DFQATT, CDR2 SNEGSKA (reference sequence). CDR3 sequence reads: CSASGLLTMGYNEQFF. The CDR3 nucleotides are TGCAGTGCTAGCGGACTCCTTACGATGGGGTACAATGAGCAGTTCTTC.

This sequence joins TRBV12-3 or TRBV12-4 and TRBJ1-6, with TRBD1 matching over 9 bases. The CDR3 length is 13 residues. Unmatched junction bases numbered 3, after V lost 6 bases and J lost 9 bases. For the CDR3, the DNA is TGTGCCAGCAGAACAGGGGGCGCTTCACCCCTCCACTTT. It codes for CASRTGGASPLHF.

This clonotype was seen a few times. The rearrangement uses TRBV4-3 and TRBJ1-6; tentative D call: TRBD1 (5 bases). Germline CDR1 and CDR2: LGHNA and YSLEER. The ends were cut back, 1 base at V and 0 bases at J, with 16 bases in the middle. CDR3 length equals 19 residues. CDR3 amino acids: CASSQVVPQGFSYNSPLHF. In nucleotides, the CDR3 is TGCGCCAGCAGCCAAGTTGTGCCGCAGGGCTTCTCCTATAATTCACCCCTCCACTTT.

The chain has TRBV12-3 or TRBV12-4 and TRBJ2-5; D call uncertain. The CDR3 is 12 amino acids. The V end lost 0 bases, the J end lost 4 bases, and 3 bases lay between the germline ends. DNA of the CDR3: TGTGCCAGCAGTTTAGCGCTAGAGACCCAGTACTTC. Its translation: CASSLALETQYF.

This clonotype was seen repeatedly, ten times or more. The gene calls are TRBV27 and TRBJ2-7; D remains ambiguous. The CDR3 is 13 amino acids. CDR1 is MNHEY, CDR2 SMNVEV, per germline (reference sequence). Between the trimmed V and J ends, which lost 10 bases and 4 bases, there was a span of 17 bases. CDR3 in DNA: TGTGCCACCGGATCTTTACAGAGTTACGAGCAGTACTTC. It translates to CATGSLQSYEQYF.

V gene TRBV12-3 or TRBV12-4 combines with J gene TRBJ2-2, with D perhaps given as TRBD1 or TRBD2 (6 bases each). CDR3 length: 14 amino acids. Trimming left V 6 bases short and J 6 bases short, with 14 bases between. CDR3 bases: TGTGCCAGCAGGCCCGACAGGAGGGCCGGGGAGCTGTTTTTT. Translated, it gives CASRPDRRAGELFF.

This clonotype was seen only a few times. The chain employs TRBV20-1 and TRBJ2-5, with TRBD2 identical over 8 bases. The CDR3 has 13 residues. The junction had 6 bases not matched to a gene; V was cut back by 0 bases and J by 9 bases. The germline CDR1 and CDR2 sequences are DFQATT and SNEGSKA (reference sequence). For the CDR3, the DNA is TGCAGTGCTAGAGAGGGGACCGGGAGGGCCCAGTACTTC. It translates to CSAREGTGRAQYF.